This entry lists 6 T cell receptor beta chains sequenced from one sample in a study of shared clonotypes between healthy human individuals. The method was immunoSEQ multiplex PCR; TCRdb's version includes in-frame clones alone and lacks a portion of them. The profile shows fewer than 650,000 clones, about 79% of them singletons. Sequencing used PBMCs. The receptors stem from a middle-aged woman in good health. Some clones in this sample may be carry-over from other donors' samples.

The gene calls are TRBV7-2 and TRBJ2-7; 7 nucleotides match TRBD1. V shed 4 bases and J 3 bases; nucleotides not matched to a gene: 9. The CDR3 loop spans 15 amino acids. Germline V lookup: CDR1 SGHTA, CDR2 FQGNSA. CDR3 protein: CASSSAGTVLYEQYF. The CDR3 coding sequence is TGTGCCAGCAGCTCCGCCGGGACAGTCCTCTACGAGCAGTACTTC.

The V call is TRBV9, the J call TRBJ2-1; D unclear. The V and J ends lost 0 bases and 4 bases respectively, with 11 bases between them. The germline CDR1 and CDR2 sequences are SGDLS and YYNGEE. The CDR3 covers 15 residues. Written as DNA, the CDR3 is TGTGCCAGCAGCGTAGGCGGCAGATTATACAATGAGCAGTTCTTC. Encoded protein: CASSVGGRLYNEQFF.

A few counts support this clone. The V call is TRBV28, the J call TRBJ2-5; 11 nucleotides agree with TRBD1. CDR1 is MDHEN, CDR2 SYDVKM, per germline. J lost 4 bases, V lost 6 bases, and 10 bases had no gene match. This CDR3 region has 16 residues. Here the CDR3 reads CASRRDRGDTGETQYF. CDR3 in DNA: TGTGCCAGCAGACGGGACAGGGGGGACACGGGAGAGACCCAGTACTTC.

This chain joins TRBV27 and TRBJ2-1; 11 bases match TRBD2. The germline CDR1 and CDR2 sequences are MNHEY and SMNVEV (reference sequence). CDR3 length equals 15 residues. After removal of 5 bases from V and 11 bases from J, the junction contained 11 bases not matched to a gene. The CDR3 here is CASSLGTSGAKKQFF. The DNA of the CDR3 is TGTGCCAGCAGTCTGGGGACTAGCGGAGCCAAAAAGCAGTTCTTC.

The chain employs TRBV27 and TRBJ2-2, with 8 bases matching TRBD2. This CDR3 contains 15 residues. The V and J ends lost 8 bases and 4 bases, in that order; junction bases with no gene match: 9. Germline V CDR1 and CDR2: MNHEY, SMNVEV (reference sequence). DNA of the CDR3: TGTGCCAGCCGAGCGGGACTAGGGGTCACCGGGGAGCTGTTTTTT. Translating it yields CASRAGLGVTGELFF.

The rearrangement uses TRBV7-9 and TRBJ2-2; D is unresolved. Germline V gene lookup returns CDR1 SEHNR and CDR2 FQNEAQ (reference sequence). Trimming removed 5 bases at V and 8 bases at J, with 21 bases between. The CDR3 runs to 16 residues. The DNA for the CDR3 is TGTGCCAGCAGCCTAGGACGGCCTCGGACCGCAGGGGAGCTGTTTTTT. Protein sequence: CASSLGRPRTAGELFF.